These 20 T cell receptor beta chains were sequenced from one sample in a study of blood T cells in healthy people across ages. Using a J-beta primer mix together with a sample-barcoded 5' primer, a second PCR was run for roughly 6 to 12 cycles. TCRdb re-derived calls from the 5' RACE reads in MiXCR, one entry per CDR3 protein. The sample yields hundreds of thousands of distinct CDR3 sequences, under 50% seen once. Sequenced sample: blood. These receptor sequences come from a man aged 25 to 40 in good health.

This clonotype has a handful of counts. This chain uses TRBV20-1 with TRBJ2-3; TRBD2 might be the D (6 bases). The V and J ends lost 0 bases and 2 bases respectively, with 15 bases between them. This CDR3 has 16 residues. CDR1 is DFQATT and CDR2 is SNEGSKA in the germline V gene (reference sequence). In DNA form, the CDR3 reads TGCAGTGCTAGAGATCTAGCGTCGCTACCCACAGATACGCAGTATTTT. Residues: CSARDLASLPTDTQYF.

V is TRBV4-1 and J is TRBJ1-2; the D is unclear. Germline V gene lookup returns CDR1 MGHRA and CDR2 YSYEKL. Trimming cost V 4 bases and J 8 bases, with 14 bases left between them. This CDR3 is 13 amino acids long. The CDR3 region is CASSPGRAEGYTF. The CDR3 coding sequence is TGCGCCAGCAGCCCTGGGAGGGCTGAGGGCTACACCTTC.

This clonotype was recorded at least ten times. This chain uses TRBV4-2 with TRBJ2-1, with D uncertain. Germline V gives CDR1 LGHNA, CDR2 YNFKEQ. The V end lost 3 bases, the J end lost 13 bases, and 10 bases lay between the germline ends. The CDR3 covers 11 residues. CDR3 amino acids: CASSQDSTQFF. CDR3 coding DNA: TGTGCCAGCAGCCAGGATAGTACCCAGTTCTTC.

This clonotype came up a few times. The V gene is TRBV30, the J gene TRBJ1-5; TRBD1 agrees at 8 bases. The germline CDR1 and CDR2 sequences are GTSNPN and SVGIG (reference sequence). J lost 6 bases, V lost 5 bases, and 12 bases had no gene match. This CDR3 has 15 residues. Written as DNA, the CDR3 is TGTGCCTGGTCTACAGGCAGGGGGCCTGCTCAGCCCCAGCATTTT. It encodes CAWSTGRGPAQPQHF.

V usage is TRBV9 and J usage is TRBJ2-3; 13 nucleotides line up with TRBD2. This CDR3 is 16 amino acids long. Germline loops: CDR1 SGDLS, CDR2 YYNGEE. V lost 3 bases to trimming and J lost 2 bases; unmatched junction nucleotides: 3. The CDR3 reads CASSAGTSGATDTQYF. The CDR3 DNA reads TGTGCCAGCAGCGCCGGGACTAGCGGGGCCACAGATACGCAGTATTTT.

This chain uses TRBV20-1 with TRBJ1-2; 7 positions agree with TRBD1. The J segment lost 4 bases and the V segment lost 5 bases, leaving 10 bases of the junction unmatched. Per germline, CDR1 DFQATT and CDR2 SNEGSKA (reference sequence). CDR3 length: 14 amino acids. In DNA, the CDR3 is TGCAGTGCTGCAGAAGGGGGCAGGGGCTATGGCTACACCTTC. The encoded protein is CSAAEGGRGYGYTF.

V is TRBV4-1 and J is TRBJ1-5, with 8 bases aligning to TRBD1. The CDR3 spans 19 residues. J lost 1 base, V lost 3 bases, and 14 bases had no gene match. Germline V CDR1 and CDR2: MGHRA, YSYEKL. The CDR3 loop is CASSQDGTGGFLSNQPQHF. CDR3 bases: TGCGCCAGCAGCCAGGACGGGACAGGAGGGTTTCTGAGCAATCAGCCCCAGCATTTT.

The V gene is TRBV12-3 or TRBV12-4, the J gene TRBJ1-2; no clear D. With 3 bases removed from V and 5 bases from J, the gap between germline ends came to 13 bases. The CDR3 loop spans 14 amino acids. CDR3 protein: CASSFTQHDYGYTF. CDR3 bases: TGTGCCAGCAGTTTCACACAGCACGATTATGGCTACACCTTC.

This clonotype was seen many times. This chain joins TRBV2 and TRBJ2-7; perhaps TRBD1 as D (6 bases). V lost 2 bases and J 3 bases, leaving 8 bases between the germline ends. Germline CDR1 is SNHLY and CDR2 is FYNNEI. There are 13 residues in the CDR3. The CDR3 reads CASSERDNYEQYF. For the CDR3, the DNA is TGTGCCAGCAGTGAAAGGGACAACTACGAGCAGTACTTC.

This chain joins TRBV6-2 or TRBV6-3 and TRBJ2-7, with TRBD1 matching 10 bases. Germline CDR1 MNHEY, CDR2 SVGEGT. This CDR3 has 15 residues. V trimming: 7 bases; J trimming: 0 bases; junction bases outside the gene matches: 6. The CDR3 DNA follows: TGTGCCAGCAATTCCGGACAGGGGGGCTCCTACGAGCAGTACTTC. This codes for CASNSGQGGSYEQYF.

The chain joins TRBV30 to TRBJ2-3; the match to TRBD1 covers 8 bases. The CDR3 is 13 residues long. The germline gives CDR1 GTSNPN, CDR2 SVGIG (reference sequence). The CDR3 region has the DNA TGTGCTCGCGCAGGGGGCCGCACAGATACGCAGTATTTT. It yields the protein CARAGGRTDTQYF.

This chain uses TRBV6-5 with TRBJ2-4; tentatively, D is TRBD1 (5 bases). Trimming cost V 0 bases and J 0 bases, with 9 bases left between them. The CDR3 loop spans 16 amino acids. Germline CDR1 and CDR2: MNHEY and SVGAGI. CDR3 in DNA: TGTGCCAGCAGTTACTCGGGGCAGATAGCCAAAAACATTCAGTACTTC. It specifies CASSYSGQIAKNIQYF.

This clonotype was recorded a few times. In DNA form, the CDR3 reads TGCGCCAGCAGCCAATCTCGGGACCCACAAGAGACCCAGTACTTC. Its protein product is CASSQSRDPQETQYF. J is TRBJ2-5 and V is TRBV4-1; D possibly uses TRBD1 or TRBD2 (5 bases each). The V gene's germline CDR1 is MGHRA and CDR2 YSYEKL. V shed 2 bases and J shed 2 bases, with 12 bases lying between them. This CDR3 spans 15 amino acids.

The rearrangement joins TRBV4-1 to TRBJ1-2; possibly TRBD1 for D (6 bases). The CDR3 totals 17 residues. V was trimmed by 1 base and J by 4 bases, leaving 19 bases between them. The germline V gene encodes CDR1 MGHRA and CDR2 YSYEKL. Here the CDR3 DNA reads TGCGCCAGCAGCCAAGTTTCGGCAGGGGTCGTGGGCTATGGCTACACCTTC. It yields the protein CASSQVSAGVVGYGYTF.

The rearrangement joins TRBV24-1 to TRBJ1-5; D unclear. The V end was cut by 1 base, the J end by 7 bases, with 10 bases between. CDR3 length: 14 amino acids. Germline loops: CDR1 KGHDR, CDR2 SFDVKD. This CDR3 is CATSDFDNSQPQHF. The CDR3 nucleotides read TGTGCCACCAGTGATTTCGACAACTCGCAGCCCCAGCATTTT.

Comments on this clonotype: This sequence may be a read error, since a much larger clone differs from it by one base. The chain couples TRBV27 to TRBJ2-7, with D perhaps matching TRBD1 (5 bases). Germline-derived CDR1 and CDR2 are MNHEY and SMNVEV (reference sequence). V dropped 0 bases and J dropped 5 bases, with 14 bases sitting between them. The CDR3 spans 15 residues. The CDR3 region has the DNA TGTGCCAGCAGTTTATCAAGGGGCCAAGGGAACGAGCAGTACTTC. Its translation: CASSLSRGQGNEQYF.

The chain combines TRBV24-1 with TRBJ2-7; D unclear. In germline, CDR1 is KGHDR, CDR2 SFDVKD. V was trimmed by 7 bases and J by 8 bases, leaving 20 bases between them. This CDR3 has 14 amino acids. CDR3 sequence (DNA): TGTGCCACCAGCAATCCCCCAGTGGGAATGCAGCAGTACTTC. Translation: CATSNPPVGMQQYF.

The J gene is TRBJ2-1, the V gene TRBV10-3; 11 bases are a match to TRBD2. Unmatched junction bases numbered 4, after V lost 9 bases and J lost 0 bases. CDR3 length: 15 amino acids. Germline CDR1 and CDR2: ENHRY and SYGVKD. The chain's CDR3 is CAISGGELSYNEQFF. The DNA for the CDR3 is TGTGCCATTAGCGGGGGGGAACTCTCCTACAATGAGCAGTTCTTC.

The chain employs TRBV7-2 and TRBJ2-3, with 10 bases matching TRBD1. Germline values: CDR1 SGHTA, CDR2 FQGNSA. The CDR3 sequence is 19 residues long. V lost 1 base to trimming and J lost 4 bases; unmatched junction nucleotides: 14. CDR3: CASSLEGTGVWRGSDTQYF. Here the CDR3 DNA reads TGTGCCAGCAGCTTAGAGGGGACAGGGGTTTGGCGGGGGTCAGATACGCAGTATTTT.

The rearrangement links TRBV25-1 to TRBJ2-5; tentatively, D is TRBD1 (6 bases). The ends were cut back, 7 bases at V and 4 bases at J, with 10 bases in the middle. The CDR3 has 12 residues. Germline CDR1 is MGHDK and CDR2 is SYGVNS. The CDR3 region has the DNA TGTGCCAGCAATACAGGGTTAGAGACCCAGTACTTC. It yields the protein CASNTGLETQYF.